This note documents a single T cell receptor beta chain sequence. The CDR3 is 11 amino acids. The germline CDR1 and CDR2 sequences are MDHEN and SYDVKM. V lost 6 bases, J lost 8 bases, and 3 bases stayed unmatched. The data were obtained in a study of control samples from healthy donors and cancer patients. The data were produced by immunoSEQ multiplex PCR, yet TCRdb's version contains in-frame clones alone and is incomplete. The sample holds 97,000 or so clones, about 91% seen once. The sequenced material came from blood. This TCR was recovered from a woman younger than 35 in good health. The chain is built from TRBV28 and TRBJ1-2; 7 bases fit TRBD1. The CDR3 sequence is CASRRGRGYTF. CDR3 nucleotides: TGTGCCAGCAGAAGGGGGCGGGGCTACACCTTC.